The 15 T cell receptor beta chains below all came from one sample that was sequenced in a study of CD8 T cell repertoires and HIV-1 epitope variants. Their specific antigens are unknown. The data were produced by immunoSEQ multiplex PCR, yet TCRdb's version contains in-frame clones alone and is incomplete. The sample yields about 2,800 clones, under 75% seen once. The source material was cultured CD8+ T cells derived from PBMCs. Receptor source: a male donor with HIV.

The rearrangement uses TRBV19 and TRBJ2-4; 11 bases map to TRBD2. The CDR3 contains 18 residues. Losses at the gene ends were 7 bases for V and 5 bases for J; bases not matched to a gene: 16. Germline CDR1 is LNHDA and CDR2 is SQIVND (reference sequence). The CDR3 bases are TGTGCCAGTAACGATCGGAGGTGGGGGGGACTAGCGGAAAACATTCAGTACTTC. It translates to CASNDRRWGGLAENIQYF.

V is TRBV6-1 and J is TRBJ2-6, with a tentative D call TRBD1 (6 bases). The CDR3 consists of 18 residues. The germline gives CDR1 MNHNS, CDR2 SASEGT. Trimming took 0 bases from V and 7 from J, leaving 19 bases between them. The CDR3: CASSEATRVTGTANVLTF. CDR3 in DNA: TGTGCCAGCAGTGAAGCGACGAGGGTGACAGGCACTGCCAACGTCCTGACTTTC.

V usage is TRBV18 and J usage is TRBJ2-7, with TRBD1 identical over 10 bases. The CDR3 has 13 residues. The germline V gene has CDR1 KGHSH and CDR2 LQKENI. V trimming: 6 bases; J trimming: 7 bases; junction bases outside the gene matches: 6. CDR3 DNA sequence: TGTGCCAGCTCGACAGGGGGCGCGGGGGAGCAGTACTTC. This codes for CASSTGGAGEQYF.

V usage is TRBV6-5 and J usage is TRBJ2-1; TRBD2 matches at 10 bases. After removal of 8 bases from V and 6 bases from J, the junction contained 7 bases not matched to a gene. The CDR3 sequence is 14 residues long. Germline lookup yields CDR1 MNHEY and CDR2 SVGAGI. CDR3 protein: CASGLLAGLNEQFF. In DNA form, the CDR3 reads TGTGCCAGCGGTTTACTAGCGGGGCTCAATGAGCAGTTCTTC.

CDR3 region: CASSPIGTGELFF. The CDR3 coding sequence is TGTGCCAGCAGCCCGATCGGGACCGGGGAGCTGTTTTTT. The J gene is TRBJ2-2, the V gene TRBV28; D not resolved. This CDR3 region has 13 residues. Germline values: CDR1 MDHEN, CDR2 SYDVKM. Trimming left V 6 bases short and J 5 bases short, with 10 bases between.

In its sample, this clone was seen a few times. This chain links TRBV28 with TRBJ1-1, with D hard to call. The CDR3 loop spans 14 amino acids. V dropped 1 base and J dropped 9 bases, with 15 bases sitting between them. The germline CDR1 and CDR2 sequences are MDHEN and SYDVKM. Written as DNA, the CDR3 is TGTGCCAGCAGTTTATCTCGGGTCCCGGCAAAAGCTTTCTTT. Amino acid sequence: CASSLSRVPAKAFF.

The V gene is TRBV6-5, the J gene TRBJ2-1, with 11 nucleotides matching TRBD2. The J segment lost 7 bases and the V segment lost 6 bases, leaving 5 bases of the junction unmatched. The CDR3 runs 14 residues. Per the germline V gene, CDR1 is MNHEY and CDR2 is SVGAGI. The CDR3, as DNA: TGTGCCAGCAGCTTAGCGGGGGGGCCTAATGAGCAGTTCTTC. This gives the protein CASSLAGGPNEQFF.

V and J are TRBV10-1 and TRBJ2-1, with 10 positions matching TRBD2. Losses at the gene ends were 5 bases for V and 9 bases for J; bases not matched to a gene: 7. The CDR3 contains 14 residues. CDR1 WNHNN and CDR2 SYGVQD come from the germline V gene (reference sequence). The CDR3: CASSQAGGLSEQFF. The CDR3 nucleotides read TGCGCCAGCAGTCAAGCGGGAGGGCTGAGTGAGCAGTTCTTC.

The DNA for the CDR3 is TGTGCCAGCAGTTCCGGGACCCCTGATGTGGGCATTCAGTACTTC. Protein sequence: CASSSGTPDVGIQYF. The V and J genes are TRBV28 and TRBJ2-4; D is possibly TRBD1 or TRBD2 (5 bases each). Trimming cost V 4 bases and J 9 bases, with 19 bases left between them. Germline assignment: CDR1 MDHEN and CDR2 SYDVKM. The CDR3 totals 15 residues.

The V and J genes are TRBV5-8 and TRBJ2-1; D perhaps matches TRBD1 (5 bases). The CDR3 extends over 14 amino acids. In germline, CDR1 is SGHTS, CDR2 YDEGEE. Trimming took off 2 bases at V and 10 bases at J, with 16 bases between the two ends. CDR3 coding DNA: TGTGCCAGCAGCTTCGGGCAGGGCCTTGGGGAGCAGTTCTTC. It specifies CASSFGQGLGEQFF.

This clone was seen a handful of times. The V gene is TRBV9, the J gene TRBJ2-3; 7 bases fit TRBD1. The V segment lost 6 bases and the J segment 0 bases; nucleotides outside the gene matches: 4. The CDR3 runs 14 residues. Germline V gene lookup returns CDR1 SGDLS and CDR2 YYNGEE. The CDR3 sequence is CASKGTASTDTQYF. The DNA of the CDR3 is TGTGCCAGCAAGGGGACAGCGAGCACAGATACGCAGTATTTT.

The CDR3 sequence is CASSLVQGALTGELFF. CDR3 bases: TGCGCCAGCAGCTTGGTGCAGGGGGCTCTAACCGGGGAGCTGTTTTTT. The chain combines TRBV5-1 with TRBJ2-2; 8 nucleotides match TRBD1. Germline-derived CDR1 and CDR2 are SGHRS and YFSETQ. J was trimmed by 5 bases and V by 0 bases; bases with no gene match: 6. There are 16 residues in the CDR3.

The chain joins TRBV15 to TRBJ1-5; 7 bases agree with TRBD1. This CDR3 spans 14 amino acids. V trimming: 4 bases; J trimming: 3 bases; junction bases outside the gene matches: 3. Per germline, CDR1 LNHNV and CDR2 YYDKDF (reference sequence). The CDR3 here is CATSKTGYNQPQHF. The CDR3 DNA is TGTGCCACCAGCAAGACAGGGTACAATCAGCCCCAGCATTTT.

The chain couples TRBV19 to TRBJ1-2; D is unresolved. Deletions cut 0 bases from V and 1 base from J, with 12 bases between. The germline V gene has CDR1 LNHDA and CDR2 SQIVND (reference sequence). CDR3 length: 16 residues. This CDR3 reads CASSIEGQEINYGYTF. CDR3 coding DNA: TGTGCCAGTAGTATAGAAGGGCAGGAAATTAACTATGGCTACACCTTC.

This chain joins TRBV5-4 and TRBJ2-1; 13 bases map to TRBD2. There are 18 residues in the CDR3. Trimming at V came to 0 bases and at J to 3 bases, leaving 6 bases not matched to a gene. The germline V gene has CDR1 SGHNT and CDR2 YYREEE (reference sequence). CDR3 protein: CASSLVGTSGEYYNEQFF. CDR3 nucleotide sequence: TGTGCCAGCAGCTTGGTGGGGACTAGCGGGGAGTACTACAATGAGCAGTTCTTC.